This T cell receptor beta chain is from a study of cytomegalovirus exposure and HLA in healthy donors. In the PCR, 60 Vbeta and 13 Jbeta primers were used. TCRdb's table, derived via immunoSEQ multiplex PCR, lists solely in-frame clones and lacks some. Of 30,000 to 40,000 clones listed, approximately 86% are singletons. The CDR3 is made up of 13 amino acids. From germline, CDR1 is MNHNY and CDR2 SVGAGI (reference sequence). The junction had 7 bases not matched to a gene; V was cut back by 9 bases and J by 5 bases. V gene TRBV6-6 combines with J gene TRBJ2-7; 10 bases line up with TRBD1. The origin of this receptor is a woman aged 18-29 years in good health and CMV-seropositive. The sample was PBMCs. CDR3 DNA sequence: TGTGCCAGTACGGGACAGGGGCTCCACGAGCAGTACTTC. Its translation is CASTGQGLHEQYF.